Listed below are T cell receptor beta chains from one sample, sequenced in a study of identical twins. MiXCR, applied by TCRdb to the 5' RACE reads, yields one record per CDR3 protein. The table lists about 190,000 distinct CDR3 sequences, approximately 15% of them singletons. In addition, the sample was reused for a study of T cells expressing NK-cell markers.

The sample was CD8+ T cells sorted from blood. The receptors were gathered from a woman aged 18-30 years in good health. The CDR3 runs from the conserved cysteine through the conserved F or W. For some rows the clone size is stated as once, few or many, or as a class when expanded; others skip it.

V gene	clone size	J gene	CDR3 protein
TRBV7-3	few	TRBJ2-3	CASSLNRPGPEDTQYF
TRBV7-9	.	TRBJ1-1	CASSSSNTEAFF
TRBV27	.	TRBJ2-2	CASILHASLPGELFF
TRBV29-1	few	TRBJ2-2	CSSRGDTGELFF
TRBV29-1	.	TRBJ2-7	CTTYGGPSHEQYF
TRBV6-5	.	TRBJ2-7	CASSPNRDEQYF
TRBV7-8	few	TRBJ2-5	CASSLDLAVEETQYF
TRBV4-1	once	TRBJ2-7	CASSHLENEQYF
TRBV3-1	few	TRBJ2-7	CASSQRIYEQYF
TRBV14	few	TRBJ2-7	CASSQGSLEQYF